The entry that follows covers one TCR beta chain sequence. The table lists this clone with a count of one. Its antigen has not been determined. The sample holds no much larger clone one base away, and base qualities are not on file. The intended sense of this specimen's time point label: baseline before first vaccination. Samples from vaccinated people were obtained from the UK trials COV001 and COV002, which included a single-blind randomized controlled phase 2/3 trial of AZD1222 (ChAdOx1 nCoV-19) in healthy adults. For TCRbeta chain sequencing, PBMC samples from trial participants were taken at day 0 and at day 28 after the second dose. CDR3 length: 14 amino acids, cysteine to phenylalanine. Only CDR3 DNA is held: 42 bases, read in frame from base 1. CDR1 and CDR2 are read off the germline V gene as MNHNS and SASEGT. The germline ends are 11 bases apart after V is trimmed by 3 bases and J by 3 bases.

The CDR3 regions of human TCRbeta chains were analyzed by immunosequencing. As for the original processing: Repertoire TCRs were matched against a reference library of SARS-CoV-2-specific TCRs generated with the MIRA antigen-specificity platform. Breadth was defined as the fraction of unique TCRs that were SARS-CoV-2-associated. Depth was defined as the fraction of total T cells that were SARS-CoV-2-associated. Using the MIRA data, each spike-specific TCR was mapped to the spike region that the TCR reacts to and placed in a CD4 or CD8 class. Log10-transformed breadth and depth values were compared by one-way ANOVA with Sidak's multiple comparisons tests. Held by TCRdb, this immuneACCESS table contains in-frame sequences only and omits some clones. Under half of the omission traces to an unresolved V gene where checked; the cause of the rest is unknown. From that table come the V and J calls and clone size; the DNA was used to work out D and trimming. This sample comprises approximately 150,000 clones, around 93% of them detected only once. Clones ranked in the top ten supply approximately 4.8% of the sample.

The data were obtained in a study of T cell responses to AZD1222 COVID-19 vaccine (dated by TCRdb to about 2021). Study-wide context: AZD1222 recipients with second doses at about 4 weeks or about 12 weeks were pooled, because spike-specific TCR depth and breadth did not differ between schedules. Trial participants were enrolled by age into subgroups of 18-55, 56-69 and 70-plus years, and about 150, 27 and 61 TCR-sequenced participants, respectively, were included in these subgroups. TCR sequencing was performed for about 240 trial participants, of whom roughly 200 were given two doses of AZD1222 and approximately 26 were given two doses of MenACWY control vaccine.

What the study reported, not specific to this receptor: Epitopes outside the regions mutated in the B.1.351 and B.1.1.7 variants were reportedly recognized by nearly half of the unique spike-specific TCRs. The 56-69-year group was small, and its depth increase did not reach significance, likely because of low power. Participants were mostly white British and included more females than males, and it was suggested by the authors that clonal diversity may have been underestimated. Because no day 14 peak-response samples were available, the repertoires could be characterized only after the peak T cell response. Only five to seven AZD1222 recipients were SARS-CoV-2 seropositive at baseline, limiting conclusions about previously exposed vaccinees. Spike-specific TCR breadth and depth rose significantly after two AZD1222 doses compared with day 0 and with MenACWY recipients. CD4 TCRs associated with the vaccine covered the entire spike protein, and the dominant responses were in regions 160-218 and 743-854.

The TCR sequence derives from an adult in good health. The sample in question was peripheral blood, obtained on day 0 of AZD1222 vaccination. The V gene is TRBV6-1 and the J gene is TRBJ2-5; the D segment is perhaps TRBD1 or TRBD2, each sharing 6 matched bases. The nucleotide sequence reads TGTGCCAGCAGTGATGGAAGGGGGGAAGAGACCCAGTACTTC. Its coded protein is CASSDGRGEETQYF.